This T cell receptor (beta chain) appears in the sequencing data of a study of blood T cell repertoires in COVID-19. Overall study: Sources were T cells, B-cell-depleted T cells, or PBMCs; the material itself was cDNA or gDNA.

Profiled with immunoSEQ multiplex PCR; TCRdb holds only in-frame clones, not every one. The data hold about 210,000 clones, with 70% to 90% observed a single time. V lost 5 bases, J lost 6 bases, and 19 bases lay in between. Germline CDR1 SEHNR, CDR2 FQNEAQ (reference sequence). The CDR3 loop spans 15 amino acids. This clone has just a few counts. The clonotype originates from a woman aged 40 to 49 with acute or convalescent COVID-19. The chain recombines TRBV7-9 with TRBJ1-1; unclear D gene. The sequencing sample was made of peripheral blood. Here the CDR3 reads CASSQGRLFDAEAFF. The CDR3 bases are TGTGCCAGCAGCCAAGGGAGACTATTCGACGCTGAAGCTTTCTTT.